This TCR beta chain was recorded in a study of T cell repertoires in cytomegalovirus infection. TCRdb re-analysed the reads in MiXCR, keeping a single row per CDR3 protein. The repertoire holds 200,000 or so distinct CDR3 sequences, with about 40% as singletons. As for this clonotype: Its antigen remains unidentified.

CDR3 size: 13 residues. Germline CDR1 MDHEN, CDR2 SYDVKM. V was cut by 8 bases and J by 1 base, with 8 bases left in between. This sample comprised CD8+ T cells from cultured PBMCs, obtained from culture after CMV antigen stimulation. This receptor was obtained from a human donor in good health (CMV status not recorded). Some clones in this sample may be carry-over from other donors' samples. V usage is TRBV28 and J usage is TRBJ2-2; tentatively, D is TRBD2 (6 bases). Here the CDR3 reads CASLRENTGELFF. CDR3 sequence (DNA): TGTGCCAGCCTGCGGGAGAACACCGGGGAGCTGTTTTTT.